This TCR beta chain was identified during a study of cytomegalovirus exposure and HLA in healthy donors. Study conclusions and caveats: Later analysis suggested most CMV-associated TCR beta chains were HLA-restricted. Across donors, presence/absence analyses took sequencing depth to be roughly uniform.

With respect to this clone: Its antigen is not known. A read error may produce the germline difference seen at one junction end.

The length of the CDR3 is 13 residues. The germline V gene has CDR1 SGHTA and CDR2 FQGTGA. The study ran its PCR with 60 Vbeta and 13 Jbeta primers. Original processing methods: Among the unique TCR beta chains that a later analysis counted, 75 million to 85 million in all, 10 million to 13 million were shared. Repertoires were generated with immunoSEQ multiplex PCR, while TCRdb's copy carries only in-frame clones and drops some. The V and J calls and clone size come from that table; D and trimming were worked out from the DNA. In the table there are roughly 50,000 clones, approximately 81% of which are singletons.

The sample was PBMCs. The chain joins TRBV7-3 to TRBJ2-6, with D maybe TRBD1 (5 bases). The clonotype originates from a woman younger than 35 in good health and CMV-seronegative. CDR3 bases: TGTGCCAGCAGCTTCGCTGGGGCCAACGGCCTGACTTTC. Residues: CASSFAGANGLTF.